The entry below gives a single T cell receptor beta chain sequence along with its context. Antigen specificity is unknown. V was pared by 3 bases and J by 4 bases, with 7 bases of the junction left unmatched. In germline, CDR1 is SGDLS, CDR2 YYNGEE. The CDR3 contains 14 residues. Using immunoSEQ multiplex PCR, the repertoire was profiled, and TCRdb retains in-frame clones only, with some absent. There are tens of thousands of clones in the sample; 88% occur only once, and around 0.56% lies in the top ten. Exclusion of a patient followed from autoimmune disease history or systemic immunosuppression. The source of the sample is a study of OX40 agonist ivuxolimab in advanced cancers. Study in general: Head and neck, renal cell, melanoma or hepatocellular carcinoma were the cancers that dose-escalation patients had.

Findings and limits, study-wide: At 0.1 to 3.0 mg/kg, clonal expansion of CD4+ and CD8+ blood T cells had occurred by week 6.

The sample in question was CD4+ or CD8+ T cells sorted from blood, obtained in a trial of the OX40 agonist ivuxolimab. V and J are TRBV9 and TRBJ2-7; 7 bases fit TRBD1. This clonotype was sampled from an adult with an advanced solid tumor such as melanoma, head and neck, liver or kidney cancer. CDR3 coding DNA: TGTGCCAGCAGCGCGACAGGGACGGAATACGAGCAGTACTTC. Its translation is CASSATGTEYEQYF.